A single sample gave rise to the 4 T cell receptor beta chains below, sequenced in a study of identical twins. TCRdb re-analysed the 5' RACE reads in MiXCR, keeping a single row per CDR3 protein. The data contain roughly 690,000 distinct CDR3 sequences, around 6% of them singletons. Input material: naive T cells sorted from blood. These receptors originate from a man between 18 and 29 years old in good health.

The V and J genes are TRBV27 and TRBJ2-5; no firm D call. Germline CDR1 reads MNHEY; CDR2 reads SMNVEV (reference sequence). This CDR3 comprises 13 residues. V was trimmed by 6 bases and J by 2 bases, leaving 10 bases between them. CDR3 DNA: TGTGCCAGCAGAGATTTGGGGCAAGAGACCCAGTACTTC. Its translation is CASRDLGQETQYF.

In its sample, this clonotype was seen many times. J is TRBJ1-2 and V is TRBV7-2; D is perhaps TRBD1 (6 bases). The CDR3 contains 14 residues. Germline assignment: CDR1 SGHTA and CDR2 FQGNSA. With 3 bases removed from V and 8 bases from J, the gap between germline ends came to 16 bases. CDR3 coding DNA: TGTGCCAGCAGCTTCTCGAGGGGGTCGGAAGGCTACACCTTC. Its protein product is CASSFSRGSEGYTF.

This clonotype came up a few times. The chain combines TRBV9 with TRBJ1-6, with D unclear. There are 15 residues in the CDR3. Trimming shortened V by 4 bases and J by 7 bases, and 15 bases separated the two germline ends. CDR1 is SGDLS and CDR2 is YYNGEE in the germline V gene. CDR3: CASSSRAVGNSPLHF. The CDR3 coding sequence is TGTGCCAGCAGCTCCCGGGCAGTCGGGAATTCACCCCTCCACTTT.

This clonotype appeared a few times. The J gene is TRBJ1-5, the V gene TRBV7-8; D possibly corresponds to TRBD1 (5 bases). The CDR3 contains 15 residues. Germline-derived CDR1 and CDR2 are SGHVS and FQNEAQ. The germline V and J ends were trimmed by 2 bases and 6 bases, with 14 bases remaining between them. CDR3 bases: TGTGCCAGCAGCTTACGTCAGGGAGGCAGTCAGCCCCAGCATTTT. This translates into CASSLRQGGSQPQHF.